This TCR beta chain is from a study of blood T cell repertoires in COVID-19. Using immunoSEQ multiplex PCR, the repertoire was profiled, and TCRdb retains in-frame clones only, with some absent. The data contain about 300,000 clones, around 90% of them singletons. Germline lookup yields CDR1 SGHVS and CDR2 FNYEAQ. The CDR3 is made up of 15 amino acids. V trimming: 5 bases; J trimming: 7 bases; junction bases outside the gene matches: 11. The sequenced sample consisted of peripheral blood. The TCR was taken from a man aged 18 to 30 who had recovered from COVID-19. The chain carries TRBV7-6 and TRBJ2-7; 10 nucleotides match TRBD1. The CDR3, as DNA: TGTGCCAGCAGCGTTCGGACAGGGGGTGTGGAGGAGCAGTACTTC. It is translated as CASSVRTGGVEEQYF.